This T cell receptor beta chain was profiled in a study of beta chain features in type 1 diabetes. Points from the study as a whole: In type 1 diabetes patients, VDJ junctions had fewer insertions; deletions at these junctions were more frequent. For cells with high TCR expression, cDNA sequencing could yield over-representation. The naive, central memory and Treg TCRB repertoires of patients appeared to be more similar to one another than those of healthy donors.

With V trimmed by 1 base and J by 5 bases, 1 base remained unmatched. The CDR3 covers 15 residues. CDR1 and CDR2 (germline): SGHVS, FQNEAQ. Isolated RNA was reverse transcribed in full, so expressed TCRB transcripts were sequenced. The method was immunoSEQ multiplex PCR; TCRdb's version includes in-frame clones alone and lacks a portion of them. The data contain fewer than 900,000 clones, roughly 15% of them seen just once; the ten biggest clones take up about 0.025%. For this clone: Its antigen is unknown.

This chain connects TRBV7-8 to TRBJ2-1; 11 bases map to TRBD2. The TCR was taken from a woman younger than 35 in good health. Sequenced material: naive CD4+ T cells from blood. DNA of the CDR3: TGTGCCAGCAGCTTAGGACTAGCGGGGAACAATGAGCAGTTCTTC. It is translated as CASSLGLAGNNEQFF.